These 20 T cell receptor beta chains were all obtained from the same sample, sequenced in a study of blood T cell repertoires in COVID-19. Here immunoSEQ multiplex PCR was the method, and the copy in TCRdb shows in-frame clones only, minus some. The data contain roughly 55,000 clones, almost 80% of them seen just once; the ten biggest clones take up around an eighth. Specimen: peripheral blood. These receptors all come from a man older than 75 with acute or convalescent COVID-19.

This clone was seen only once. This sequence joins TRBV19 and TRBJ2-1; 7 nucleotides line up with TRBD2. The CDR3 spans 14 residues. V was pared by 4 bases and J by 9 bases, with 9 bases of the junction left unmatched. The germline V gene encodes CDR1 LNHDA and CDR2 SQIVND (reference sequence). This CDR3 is CASSSLGGTPEQFF. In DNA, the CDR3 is TGTGCCAGTAGTAGCTTGGGGGGGACGCCTGAGCAGTTCTTC.

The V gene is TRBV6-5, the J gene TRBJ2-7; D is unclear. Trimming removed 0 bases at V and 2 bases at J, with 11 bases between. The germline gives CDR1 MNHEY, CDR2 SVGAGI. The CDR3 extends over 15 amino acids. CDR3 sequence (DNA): TGTGCCAGCAGTTACTCTGCCAGTTCGACCTACGAGCAGTACTTC. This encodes CASSYSASSTYEQYF.

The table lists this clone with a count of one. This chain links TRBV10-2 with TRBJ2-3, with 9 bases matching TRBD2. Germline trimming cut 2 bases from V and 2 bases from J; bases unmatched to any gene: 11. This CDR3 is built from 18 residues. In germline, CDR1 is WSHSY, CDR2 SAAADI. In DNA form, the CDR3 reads TGCGCCAGCAGTGAGGGATATGTAGCGGGGGACCTCACAGATACGCAGTATTTT. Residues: CASSEGYVAGDLTDTQYF.

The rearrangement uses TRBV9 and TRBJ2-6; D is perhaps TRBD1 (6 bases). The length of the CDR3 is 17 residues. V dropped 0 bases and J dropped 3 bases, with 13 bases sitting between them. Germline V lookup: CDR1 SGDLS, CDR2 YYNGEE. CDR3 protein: CASSVVGQGLGANVLTF. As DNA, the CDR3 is TGTGCCAGCAGCGTAGTAGGGCAGGGGCTTGGGGCCAACGTCCTGACTTTC. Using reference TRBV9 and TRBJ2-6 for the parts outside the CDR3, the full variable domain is DSGVTQTPKHLITATGQRVTLRCSPRSGDLSVYWYQQSLDQGLQFLIQYYNGEERAKGNILERFSAQQFPDLHSELNLSSLELGDSALYFCASSVVGQGLGANVLTFGAGSRLTVL.

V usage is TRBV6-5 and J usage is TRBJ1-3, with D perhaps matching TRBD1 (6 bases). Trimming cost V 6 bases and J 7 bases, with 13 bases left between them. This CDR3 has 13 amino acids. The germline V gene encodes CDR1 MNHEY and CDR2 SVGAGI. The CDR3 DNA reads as TGTGCCAGCAGGAGCCAGGGGATGAACACCATATATTTT. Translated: CASRSQGMNTIYF.

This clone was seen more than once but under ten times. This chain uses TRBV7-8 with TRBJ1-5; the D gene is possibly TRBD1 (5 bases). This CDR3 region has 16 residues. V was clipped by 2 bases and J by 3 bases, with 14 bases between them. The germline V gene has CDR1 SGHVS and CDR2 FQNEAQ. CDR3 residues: CASSLLSGSDNQPQHF. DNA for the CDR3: TGTGCCAGCAGCTTACTCTCAGGGTCTGACAATCAGCCCCAGCATTTT.

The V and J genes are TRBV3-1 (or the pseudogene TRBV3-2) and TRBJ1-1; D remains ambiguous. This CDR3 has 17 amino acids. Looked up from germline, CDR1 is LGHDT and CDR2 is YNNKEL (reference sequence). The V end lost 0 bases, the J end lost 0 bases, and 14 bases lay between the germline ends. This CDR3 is CASSQDRRWGVNTEAFF. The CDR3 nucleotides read TGTGCCAGCAGCCAAGATCGTCGTTGGGGAGTGAACACTGAAGCTTTCTTT.

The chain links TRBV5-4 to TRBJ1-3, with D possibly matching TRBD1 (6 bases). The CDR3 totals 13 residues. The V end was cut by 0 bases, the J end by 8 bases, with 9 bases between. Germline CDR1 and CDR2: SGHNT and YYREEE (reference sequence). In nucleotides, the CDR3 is TGTGCCAGCAGCTTGGAAGGGGGACACACCATATATTTT. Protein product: CASSLEGGHTIYF. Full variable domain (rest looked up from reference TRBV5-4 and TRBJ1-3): ETGVTQSPTHLIKTRGQQVTLRCSSQSGHNTVSWYQQALGQGPQFIFQYYREEENGRGNFPPRFSGLQFPNYSSELNVNALELDDSALYLCASSLEGGHTIYFGEGSWLTVV.

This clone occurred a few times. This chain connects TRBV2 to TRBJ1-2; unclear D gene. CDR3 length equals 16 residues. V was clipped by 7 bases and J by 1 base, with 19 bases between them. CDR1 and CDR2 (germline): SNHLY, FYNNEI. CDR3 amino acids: CASTLRPGAINYGYTF. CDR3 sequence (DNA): TGTGCCAGCACCTTGAGACCGGGAGCCATTAACTATGGCTACACCTTC.

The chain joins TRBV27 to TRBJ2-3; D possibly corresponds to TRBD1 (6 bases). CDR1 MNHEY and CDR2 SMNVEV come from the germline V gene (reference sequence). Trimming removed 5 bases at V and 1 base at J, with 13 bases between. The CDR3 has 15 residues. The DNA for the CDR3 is TGTGCCAGCAGTCTCAGGGGCGGAGGCACAGATACGCAGTATTTT. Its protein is CASSLRGGGTDTQYF.

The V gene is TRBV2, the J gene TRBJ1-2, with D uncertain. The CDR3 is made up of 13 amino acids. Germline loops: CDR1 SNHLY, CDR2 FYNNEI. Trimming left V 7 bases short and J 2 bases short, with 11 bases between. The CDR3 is CASKIAVNYGYTF. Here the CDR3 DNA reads TGTGCCAGCAAAATCGCGGTCAACTATGGCTACACCTTC.

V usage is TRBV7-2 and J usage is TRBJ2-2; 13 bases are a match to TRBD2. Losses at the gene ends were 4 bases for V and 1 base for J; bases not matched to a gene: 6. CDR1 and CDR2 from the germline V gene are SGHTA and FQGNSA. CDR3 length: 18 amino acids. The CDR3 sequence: CASSSGTSGAQNTGELFF. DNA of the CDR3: TGTGCCAGCAGCTCAGGGACTAGCGGGGCCCAGAACACCGGGGAGCTGTTTTTT.

CDR3 loop: CASSLNPGTQETQYF. DNA of the CDR3: TGTGCCAGCAGCTTAAATCCGGGTACCCAAGAGACCCAGTACTTC. The V call is TRBV7-3, the J call TRBJ2-5; D is unresolved. This CDR3 is built from 15 residues. Germline V CDR1 and CDR2: SGHTA, FQGTGA. V was pared by 1 base and J by 1 base, with 10 bases between.

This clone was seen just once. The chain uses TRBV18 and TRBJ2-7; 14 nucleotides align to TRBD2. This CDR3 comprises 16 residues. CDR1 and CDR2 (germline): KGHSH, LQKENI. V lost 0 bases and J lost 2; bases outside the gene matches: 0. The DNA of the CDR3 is TGTGCCAGCTCACCACCGGGACTAGCGGGAGCCTACGAGCAGTACTTC. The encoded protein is CASSPPGLAGAYEQYF.

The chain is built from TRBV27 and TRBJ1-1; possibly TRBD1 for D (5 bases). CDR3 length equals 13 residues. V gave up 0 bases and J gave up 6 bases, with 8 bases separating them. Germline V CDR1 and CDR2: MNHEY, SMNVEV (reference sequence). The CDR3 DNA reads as TGTGCCAGCAGTTTATCGAAGGGGCCTGAAGCTTTCTTT. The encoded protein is CASSLSKGPEAFF.

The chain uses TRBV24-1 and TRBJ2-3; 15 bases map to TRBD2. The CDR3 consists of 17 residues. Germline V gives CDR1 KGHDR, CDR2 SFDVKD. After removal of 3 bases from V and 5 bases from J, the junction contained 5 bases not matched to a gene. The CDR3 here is CATSDGLAGGPKDTQYF. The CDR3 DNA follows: TGTGCCACCAGTGATGGACTAGCGGGAGGGCCCAAAGATACGCAGTATTTT.

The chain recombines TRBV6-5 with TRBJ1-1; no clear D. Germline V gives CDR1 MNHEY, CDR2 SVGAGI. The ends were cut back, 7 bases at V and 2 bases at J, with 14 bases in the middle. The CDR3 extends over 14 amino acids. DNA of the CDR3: TGTGCCAGCACCACAAACGAGGGAAACACTGAAGCTTTCTTT. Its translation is CASTTNEGNTEAFF.

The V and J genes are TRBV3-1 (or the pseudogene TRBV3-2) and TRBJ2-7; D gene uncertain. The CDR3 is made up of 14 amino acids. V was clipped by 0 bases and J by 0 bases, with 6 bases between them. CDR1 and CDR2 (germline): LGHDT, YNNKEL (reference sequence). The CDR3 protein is CASSQEASSYEQYF. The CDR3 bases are TGTGCCAGCAGCCAAGAAGCTAGCTCCTACGAGCAGTACTTC.

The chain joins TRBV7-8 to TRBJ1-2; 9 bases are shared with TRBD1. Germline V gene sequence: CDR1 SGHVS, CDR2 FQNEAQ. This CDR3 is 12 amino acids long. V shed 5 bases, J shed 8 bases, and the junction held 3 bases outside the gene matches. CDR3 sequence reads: CASSPGQGGYTF. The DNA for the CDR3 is TGTGCCAGCAGCCCGGGACAGGGAGGCTACACCTTC.

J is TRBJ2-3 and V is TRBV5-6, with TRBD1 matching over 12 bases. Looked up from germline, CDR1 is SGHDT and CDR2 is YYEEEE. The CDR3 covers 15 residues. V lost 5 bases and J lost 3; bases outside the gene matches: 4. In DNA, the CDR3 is TGTGCCAGCAGTCGGGACAGGGGGCTAACAGATACGCAGTATTTT. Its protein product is CASSRDRGLTDTQYF.